This passage covers 20 T cell receptor beta chains from one sample sequenced in a study of Ad26.COV2.S vaccination and SARS-CoV-2 variants. Measured with immunoSEQ multiplex PCR; TCRdb has only the in-frame clones, and not every one. The sample carries around 300,000 clones, roughly nine tenths recorded once. Treatment indicated: some 20 received Ad26.COV2.S at low or high dose, single or two shots; several received placebo; per-sample allocation not given. At day 63 after the first vaccine or placebo injection, samples were drawn. The sequences come from peripheral blood, collected in a trial of Ad26.COV2.S vaccine versus placebo. The receptors shown here come from a person between 18 and 60 years old who received the Ad26.COV2.S COVID-19 vaccine or a placebo.

In its sample, this clone was seen once. V and J are TRBV12-3 or TRBV12-4 and TRBJ2-6; no definite D call. With 5 bases removed from V and 12 bases from J, the gap between germline ends came to 11 bases. This CDR3 is 12 amino acids long. As DNA, the CDR3 is TGTGCCAGCAGTCCCCTTCATGCCGTCCTGACTTTC. Amino acids: CASSPLHAVLTF.

The V gene is TRBV7-9, the J gene TRBJ2-5; no clear D gene. The CDR3 spans 13 residues. The germline V and J ends were trimmed by 5 bases and 3 bases, with 10 bases remaining between them. Germline loops: CDR1 SEHNR, CDR2 FQNEAQ (reference sequence). The CDR3 sequence: CASSLTWKETQYF. In DNA form, the CDR3 reads TGTGCCAGCAGCCTTACATGGAAAGAGACCCAGTACTTC.

This clone was recorded a few times. V and J are TRBV18 and TRBJ1-1; D remains unclear. The germline gives CDR1 KGHSH, CDR2 LQKENI. The CDR3 extends over 13 amino acids. The V gene lost 2 bases and the J gene lost 3 bases, with 7 bases spanning the gap. CDR3 sequence (DNA): TGTGCCAGCTCACCAAAGAGCGACACTGAAGCTTTCTTT. Translated, it gives CASSPKSDTEAFF.

This clone was detected many times. V is TRBV30 and J is TRBJ1-5; no clear D gene. Looked up from germline, CDR1 is GTSNPN and CDR2 is SVGIG (reference sequence). The CDR3 is 12 amino acids. The germline V and J ends were trimmed by 2 bases and 2 bases, with 4 bases remaining between them. Written as DNA, the CDR3 is TGTGCCTGGAGTAGCGGCAATCAGCCCCAGCATTTT. Translation: CAWSSGNQPQHF. Based on the CDR3 plus reference TRBV30 and TRBJ1-5, the full variable domain is SQTIHQWPATLVQPVGSPLSLECTVEGTSNPNLYWYRQAAGRGLQLLFYSVGIGQISSEVPQNLSASRPQDRQFILSSKKLLLSDSGFYLCAWSSGNQPQHFGDGTRLSIL.

The V and J genes are TRBV7-8 and TRBJ2-3, with 10 bases identical to TRBD2. Germline V gene sequence: CDR1 SGHVS, CDR2 FQNEAQ. This CDR3 has 16 residues. Trimming removed 2 bases from V and 5 bases from J; junction bases left unmatched: 7. CDR3 DNA: TGTGCCAGCAGCTTACGGGTAGCGGGGGGTGGAGATACGCAGTATTTT. The encoded protein is CASSLRVAGGGDTQYF.

A word on this clone: Other DNA sequences from this sample encode an identical CDR3 as well. The chain uses TRBV6-5 and TRBJ2-7, with 8 bases lining up with TRBD1. The CDR3 is made up of 15 amino acids. The germline gives CDR1 MNHEY, CDR2 SVGAGI. V was clipped by 0 bases and J by 0 bases; unmatched bases: 1. The CDR3 sequence: CASSYSGTGSYEQYF. As DNA, the CDR3 is TGTGCCAGCAGTTACTCTGGGACAGGCTCCTACGAGCAGTACTTC.

Notes on this clone: A read error may produce the germline difference seen at one junction end. V gene TRBV11-2 combines with J gene TRBJ1-2, with D uncertain. The CDR3 covers 14 residues. Germline CDR1 is SGHAT and CDR2 is FQNNGV. The CDR3 DNA reads as TGTGCCAGCAGGTTAGTTGGCACCAACTATGGCTACACCTTC. Protein sequence: CASRLVGTNYGYTF.

The gene calls are TRBV7-3 and TRBJ1-4; D is perhaps TRBD1 (5 bases). CDR1 is SGHTA, CDR2 FQGTGA, per germline. The CDR3 covers 15 residues. Trimming left V 5 bases short and J 5 bases short, with 15 bases between. The DNA of the CDR3 is TGTGCCAGCAGCCAGTCCGGGACGACGAATGAAAAACTGTTTTTT. Its translation: CASSQSGTTNEKLFF.

In DNA, the CDR3 is TGTGCCAGCAGTGTTGGGGGTCCCAACTATGGCTACACCTTC. Translating it yields CASSVGGPNYGYTF. V usage is TRBV2 and J usage is TRBJ1-2; tentatively, D is TRBD1 (5 bases). Looked up from germline, CDR1 is SNHLY and CDR2 is FYNNEI. The ends were cut back, 4 bases at V and 2 bases at J, with 11 bases in the middle. The CDR3 consists of 14 residues. Looking up the rest from reference TRBV2 and TRBJ1-2 gives the full variable domain: EPEVTQTPSHQVTQMGQEVILRCVPISNHLYFYWYRQILGQKVEFLVSFYNNEISEKSEIFDDQFSVERPDGSNFTLKIRSTKLEDSAMYFCASSVGGPNYGYTFGSGTRLTVV.

The chain couples TRBV19 to TRBJ2-7; unclear D gene. Trimming pared 4 bases from V and 2 bases from J, leaving 3 bases between. CDR1 is LNHDA, CDR2 SQIVND, per germline (reference sequence). CDR3 length: 11 amino acids. The CDR3 region has the DNA TGTGCCAGTAGTAAGGCCTACGAGCAGTACTTC. It specifies CASSKAYEQYF.

The chain couples TRBV4-3 to TRBJ2-3; 9 positions match TRBD2. CDR1 is LGHNA, CDR2 YSLEER, per germline. V trimming: 4 bases; J trimming: 0 bases; junction bases outside the gene matches: 20. The CDR3 has 21 residues. The CDR3 nucleotides read TGCGCCAGCAGCCCTCGCCTTCTCGGCGGCGGGGGGGTGTCTAGCACAGATACGCAGTATTTT. Residues: CASSPRLLGGGGVSSTDTQYF.

This chain connects TRBV3-1 (or the pseudogene TRBV3-2) to TRBJ1-3; D ambiguous. The length of the CDR3 is 15 residues. Germline V gives CDR1 LGHDT, CDR2 YNNKEL (reference sequence). Between the trimmed V and J ends, which lost 3 bases and 0 bases, there was a span of 9 bases. CDR3 amino acids: CASSHLAGSGNTIYF. The CDR3 DNA reads as TGTGCCAGCAGCCATCTGGCAGGCTCTGGAAACACCATATATTTT.

The V gene is TRBV5-1, the J gene TRBJ2-7; 9 nucleotides agree with TRBD1. CDR1 and CDR2 (germline): SGHRS, YFSETQ. There are 16 residues in the CDR3. The J segment lost 5 bases and the V segment lost 3 bases, leaving 12 bases of the junction unmatched. The CDR3 DNA is TGCGCCAGCAGCTCATTCCCGGGACAGGGATCCCACGAGCAGTACTTC. The encoded protein is CASSSFPGQGSHEQYF. Complete variable domain (other parts from reference TRBV5-1 and TRBJ2-7): KAGVTQTPRYLIKTRGQQVTLSCSPISGHRSVSWYQQTPGQGLQFLFEYFSETQRNKGNFPGRFSGRQFSNSRSEMNVSTLELGDSALYLCASSSFPGQGSHEQYFGPGTRLTVT.

Of note for this clone: Other nucleotide sequences from this sample produce the same CDR3. The chain joins TRBV11-3 to TRBJ2-7; D gene uncertain. V lost 1 base to trimming and J lost 3 bases, with 7 bases between them. Germline V gene sequence: CDR1 SGHNT, CDR2 YENEEA. The CDR3 covers 13 residues. For the CDR3, the DNA is TGTGCCAGCAGCTTAGGGGCTAGCTACGAGCAGTACTTC. It translates to CASSLGASYEQYF.

The V and J genes are TRBV3-1 (or the pseudogene TRBV3-2) and TRBJ2-7; TRBD2 might be the D (5 bases). Trimming stripped 0 bases from V and 2 bases from J, with 14 bases between. The CDR3 is 16 amino acids. The germline V gene has CDR1 LGHDT and CDR2 YNNKEL (reference sequence). CDR3 nucleotide sequence: TGTGCCAGCAGCCAAGACGCCCTTAGCGAAACCTACGAGCAGTACTTC. It specifies CASSQDALSETYEQYF.

This chain joins TRBV7-9 and TRBJ2-2; 13 bases are shared with TRBD2. Germline V gene lookup returns CDR1 SEHNR and CDR2 FQNEAQ (reference sequence). The J segment lost 6 bases and the V segment lost 7 bases, leaving 5 bases of the junction unmatched. This CDR3 is 15 amino acids long. The CDR3 DNA reads TGTGCCAGCACCCGACTAGCGGGGGGTCCCGGGGAGCTGTTTTTT. As protein: CASTRLAGGPGELFF. The whole variable domain, filled in from reference TRBV7-9 and TRBJ2-2, reads DTGVSQNPRHKITKRGQNVTFRCDPISEHNRLYWYRQTLGQGPEFLTYFQNEAQLEKSRLLSDRFSAERPKGSFSTLEIQRTEQGDSAMYLCASTRLAGGPGELFFGEGSRLTVL.

The chain uses TRBV4-2 and TRBJ2-1, with 8 bases lining up with TRBD2. Germline assignment: CDR1 LGHNA and CDR2 YNFKEQ. This CDR3 contains 16 residues. V was clipped by 1 base and J by 4 bases; unmatched bases: 6. CDR3 region: CASSQVPGLEYNEQFF. Written as DNA, the CDR3 is TGTGCCAGCAGCCAAGTCCCGGGACTAGAATACAATGAGCAGTTCTTC.

The V and J genes are TRBV28 and TRBJ2-3; 12 positions agree with TRBD2. V lost 4 bases to trimming and J lost 1 base; unmatched junction nucleotides: 6. Per germline, CDR1 MDHEN and CDR2 SYDVKM. The CDR3 spans 17 residues. The chain's CDR3 is CASSSPSGRAGTDTQYF. The CDR3, as DNA: TGTGCCAGCAGTTCCCCTAGCGGGAGGGCGGGCACAGATACGCAGTATTTT.

This clone showed up just once. V and J are TRBV7-2 and TRBJ1-5, with TRBD1 matching over 7 bases. Losses at the gene ends were 4 bases for V and 3 bases for J; bases not matched to a gene: 3. Germline-derived CDR1 and CDR2 are SGHTA and FQGNSA. CDR3 length: 14 amino acids. CDR3 protein: CASSSGQPNQPQHF. CDR3 DNA: TGTGCCAGCAGCTCGGGACAGCCCAATCAGCCCCAGCATTTT.

J is TRBJ1-2 and V is TRBV7-3; TRBD1 aligns across 12 bases. Trimming at V came to 6 bases and at J to 7 bases, leaving 15 bases not matched to a gene. CDR3 length equals 17 residues. Germline values: CDR1 SGHTA, CDR2 FQGTGA. The CDR3 here is CASSIGGQGASLGGYTF. The CDR3 region has the DNA TGTGCCAGCAGTATCGGGGGACAGGGGGCCTCTTTAGGTGGCTACACCTTC.